The rows below give T cell receptor beta chains drawn from one sample of a study of molecular identifiers for immune sequencing clone quantification. TCRdb used MiXCR to reprocess the PCR reads, holding one entry per CDR3 protein. This repertoire shows approximately 670,000 distinct CDR3 sequences, just under 20% found once; its top ten account for under 0.95%. Sequenced: naive CD8+ T cells from blood, with Jurkat cell RNA spiked in. These receptors all come from a human donor in good health. Some libraries in this study had Jurkat cell RNA spiked in. Both conserved end residues are part of each CDR3. A D gene is named only where the DNA matches it firmly. For some rows the clone size is stated as once, few or many, or as a class when expanded; others skip it.

j_call v_call d_call clone_size cdr3_nt cdr3_aa
TRBJ2-1 TRBV7-9 . . TGTGCCAGCAGCTCCACCGCCGGTTGGCAGTCCTTC CASSSTAGWQSF
TRBJ2-7 TRBV19 . . TGTGCCAGTAGTATAGCCAGAGTGAATCTCTACGAGCAGTACTTC CASSIARVNLYEQYF
TRBJ2-6 TRBV4-3 TRBD2 many TGCGCCAGCAGCCAAGATCGAGGACTAGCGGGAGTTGGGGCCAACGTCCTGACTTTC CASSQDRGLAGVGANVLTF
TRBJ2-3 TRBV28 . many TGTGCCAGCAGTTTTGGTCTTAGGCCAGATACGCAGTATTTT CASSFGLRPDTQYF
TRBJ2-1 TRBV7-9 . few TGTGCCAGCAGCTTAGAGTGGCAGGGCAGCGGCTACAATGAGCAGTTCTTC CASSLEWQGSGYNEQFF
TRBJ1-5 TRBV3-1 . many TGTGCCAGCAGCCGCGGGGGATTTGGCAATCAGCCCCAGCATTTT CASSRGGFGNQPQHF
TRBJ2-1 TRBV14 . few TGTGCCAGCAGCCGGTTCGTCCAATACAATGAGCAGTTCTTC CASSRFVQYNEQFF
TRBJ1-2 TRBV12-3/TRBV12-4 . many TGTGCCAGCAGTTACAGGGAGACCTATGGCTACACCTTC CASSYRETYGYTF
TRBJ2-7 TRBV20-1 . many TGCAGTGCTAGATCCCCAGGGGATTACGAGCAGTACTTC CSARSPGDYEQYF
TRBJ2-7 TRBV28 TRBD2 many TGTGCCAGCAGTTCGCCTCCAGGACTAGCCTACGAGCAGTACTTC CASSSPPGLAYEQYF
TRBJ2-1 TRBV5-1 TRBD1 many TGCGCCAGCAGCTTGGACGGGGACAGTAACAATGAGCAGTTCTTC CASSLDGDSNNEQFF
TRBJ2-7 TRBV6-2/TRBV6-3 . few TGTGCCAGCAGTTACCAAGGCGGGTTCTCCTACGAGCAGTACTTC CASSYQGGFSYEQYF
TRBJ2-3 TRBV7-6 TRBD2 many TGTGCCAGCAGCTTAGCGTACGGGGGGGAAGATACGCAGTATTTT CASSLAYGGEDTQYF
TRBJ1-2 TRBV29-1 . many TGCAGCGTTAGTTGGGGGTATGGCTACACCTTC CSVSWGYGYTF
TRBJ2-7 TRBV27 TRBD2 few TGTGCCAGCAGTTTATCTACTAGCGGTAGCTCCTACGAGCAGTACTTC CASSLSTSGSSYEQYF
TRBJ2-7 TRBV27 . few TGTGCCAGCAGTTTTCTCCCTGGCCAGGGGATTTACGAGCAGTACTTC CASSFLPGQGIYEQYF
TRBJ2-7 TRBV7-2 . many TGTGCCAGCAGCTTCGACCCGAGCTCCTACGAGCAGTACTTC CASSFDPSSYEQYF
TRBJ1-6 TRBV5-4 . . TGTGCCAGCAGCCCTGTCCCTGCGAGCTCCTATAATTCACCCCTCCACTTT CASSPVPASSYNSPLHF
TRBJ2-7 TRBV4-3 TRBD1 many TGCGCCAGCAGCCCCGGGACAGGAGCCTTCTACGAGCAGTACTTC CASSPGTGAFYEQYF
TRBJ1-1 TRBV9 . . TGTGCCAGCAGCGTCGGGGGGCGCGAGGACACTGAAGCTTTCTTT CASSVGGREDTEAFF
TRBJ2-7 TRBV5-4 TRBD1 many TGTGCCAGCAGCCACCTGGGACAGCGGCCCTACGAGCAGTACTTC CASSHLGQRPYEQYF
TRBJ2-3 TRBV20-1 . many TGCAGTGCTAGAGAGCGAAGCACAGATACGCAGTATTTT CSARERSTDTQYF
TRBJ1-2 TRBV6-6 . . TGTGCCAGCAGTTCCGTGGACGGAAGCTATGGCTACACCTTC CASSSVDGSYGYTF
TRBJ2-5 TRBV3-1 . few TGTGCCAGCAGTCCGGGACTGTGGGAAGAGACCCAGTACTTC CASSPGLWEETQYF
TRBJ2-1 TRBV11-3 TRBD1 . TGTGCCAGCAGCCGTCCGGGACAGGGACACAATGAGCAGTTCTTC CASSRPGQGHNEQFF
TRBJ2-3 TRBV12-3/TRBV12-4 . many TGTGCCAGCAGTCCCGTTAGGGACACAGATACGCAGTATTTT CASSPVRDTDTQYF
TRBJ2-5 TRBV6-5 TRBD2 many TGTGCCAGCAGTTACGGCGGGGGAGAGACCCAGTACTTC CASSYGGGETQYF
TRBJ1-1 TRBV7-6 . many TGTGCCAGCAGCTTATCCCCCGGACCTTTTGAAGCTTTCTTT CASSLSPGPFEAFF
TRBJ2-1 TRBV4-3 . few TGCGCCAGCAGCCAAGACGGACGGGTTTCCTACAATGAGCAGTTCTTC CASSQDGRVSYNEQFF
TRBJ2-4 TRBV6-2/TRBV6-3 . many TGTGCCAGCAGTTCCCAGCTAAGACAAAGGTCGGCCAAAAACATTCAGTACTTC CASSSQLRQRSAKNIQYF
TRBJ1-1 TRBV6-6 . . TGTGCCAGCACTATGAACACTGAAGCTTGCTTT CASTMNTEACF
TRBJ2-5 TRBV6-6 . many TGTGCCAGCAGTGAGCGAACCCAGTACTTC CASSERTQYF
TRBJ1-1 TRBV2 . many TGTGCCAGCAGTATCCCGAACACTGAAGCTTTCTTT CASSIPNTEAFF
TRBJ2-5 TRBV5-1 TRBD1 many TGCGCCAGCAGCTCCCCCGGACAGGGGCGCCAAGAGACCCAGTACTTC CASSSPGQGRQETQYF
TRBJ2-7 TRBV4-2 TRBD2 many TGTGCCAGCAGCCAAGAAACTAGCGGTACCTACGAGCAGTACTTC CASSQETSGTYEQYF
TRBJ1-1 TRBV14 . many TGTGCCAGCAGCCAAGATGTCGCGGTACTGAACACTGAAGCTTTCTTT CASSQDVAVLNTEAFF
TRBJ2-3 TRBV25-1 . . TGTGCCAGCAGTGATAACGACCTCACAGATACGCAGTATTTT CASSDNDLTDTQYF
TRBJ2-5 TRBV27 TRBD2 . TGTGCCAGCAGTTTGGCGGGGGGCGCTTTGATGGGCCAAGAGACCCAGTACTTC CASSLAGGALMGQETQYF
TRBJ2-7 TRBV20-1 TRBD1 . TGCAGTGCTGCCCAAACCAGGACAGGGGGCTACGAGCAGTACTTC CSAAQTRTGGYEQYF
TRBJ2-7 TRBV10-3 TRBD2 many TGTGCCATCAGTGATCTTAGCGGGGCCCACGAGCAGTACTTC CAISDLSGAHEQYF
TRBJ2-3 TRBV10-3 TRBD2 many TGTGCCATCAGGAAGACTAGCGGGGCGTCCCCGGTTAAGGATACGCAGTATTTT CAIRKTSGASPVKDTQYF
TRBJ1-5 TRBV7-3 . many TGTGCCAGCAGCTTAGCCCCCGGTCAGCCCCAGCATTTT CASSLAPGQPQHF
TRBJ2-7 TRBV5-6 TRBD2 . TGTGCCAGCAGCCGGCGGGTAGCGGGACCGCCCTACGAGCAGTACTTC CASSRRVAGPPYEQYF
TRBJ1-1 TRBV7-9 TRBD1 many TGTGCCAGCAGCTTAGGGACAGGGGAGACTTTCTTT CASSLGTGETFF
TRBJ1-4 TRBV5-6 . . TGTGCCAGCAGCTTTAAGGGGCATGGCGGCCGTAATGAAAAACTGTTTTTT CASSFKGHGGRNEKLFF
TRBJ1-3 TRBV4-3 . many TGCGCCAGCAGCCAAGGCCGGACCTCTGGAAACACCATATATTTT CASSQGRTSGNTIYF
TRBJ2-7 TRBV30 . many TGTGCCTGGAGTTCCAACACAGGGTCCTGGCAGAACTTC CAWSSNTGSWQNF
TRBJ2-7 TRBV4-3 . many TGCGCCAGCAGCCAAGATTGGGCGCAGGACTCCTACGAGCAGTACTTC CASSQDWAQDSYEQYF
TRBJ2-3 TRBV5-1 TRBD1 many TGCGCCAGCAGACCGACAGGGGGCTCAGCAGATACGCAGTATTTT CASRPTGGSADTQYF
TRBJ2-3 TRBV27 . . TGTGCCAGCAGCCTGGGTGGAGGGCTGGATACGCAGTATTTT CASSLGGGLDTQYF
TRBJ1-1 TRBV21-1 . many TGTGCCAGCAGCCAGTCGGACACTGAAGCTTTCTTT CASSQSDTEAFF
TRBJ1-5 TRBV21-1 . many TGTGCCAGCAGCAAAGTTCTGGGACAATTGAATCAGCCCCAGCATTTT CASSKVLGQLNQPQHF
TRBJ2-3 TRBV15 . many TGTGCCACCAGCAGCCGGGGGCGCGAGGTCTCAGATACGCAGTATTTT CATSSRGREVSDTQYF
TRBJ1-2 TRBV27 . . TGTGCCAGCAGTCCGGACAGCAATCTTAACTATGGCTACACCTTC CASSPDSNLNYGYTF
TRBJ1-1 TRBV6-5 . many TGTGCCAGCAGGCGGACAGACACTGAAGCTTTCTTT CASRRTDTEAFF
TRBJ2-1 TRBV7-9 TRBD2 few TGTGCCAGCAGCCCTACTAGCGGGAGGGCCTGGGAATACAATGAGCAGTTCTTC CASSPTSGRAWEYNEQFF